This T cell receptor beta chain was identified in a study of metastatic and nonmetastatic thyroid tumors. Background on the study: Repertoire comparison spanned blood and tumor or nodule tissue of malignant and benign thyroid patients. Whole-study results and caveats: Compared with benign nodules, malignant thyroid tumors were reported to have significantly higher TCR beta diversity in both blood and tumor.

No patient had received any treatment before thyroid surgery. Germline V lookup: CDR1 MNHEY, CDR2 SVGAGI. Trimming pared 4 bases from V and 6 bases from J, leaving 15 bases between. CDR3 length equals 15 residues. As handled by the study authors: Variation in CDR3 across clinicopathological groups served as the basis for constructing a distant-metastasis classifier in papillary thyroid cancer. With MiXCR, TCRdb called clones anew from the PCR reads. The V and J calls come from TCRdb's annotation, not from the publication. The sample includes about 20,000 clones, approximately 10% of them seen just once. This clone has a count of ten or more. Antigen specificity is unknown. It may be a read error: a sequence one base away is much more abundant.

The TCR sequence derives from a female donor with papillary thyroid cancer or a benign thyroid nodule (not recorded which). Some clones in this sample may be carry-over from other donors' samples. The specimen was blood. The chain links TRBV6-5 to TRBJ2-2; the D gene is possibly TRBD1 (5 bases). The CDR3: CASSCIQVGPGELFF. For the CDR3, the DNA is TGTGCCAGCAGTTGCATACAGGTTGGGCCCGGGGAGCTGTTTTTT.